What follows are 8 T cell receptor beta chains derived from one specimen sequenced in a study of T cell changes during pregnancy in multiple sclerosis. Repertoires were generated with immunoSEQ multiplex PCR, while TCRdb's copy carries only in-frame clones and drops some. The sample has about 28,000 clones, about 90% seen once. The sample was CD8+ T cells from peripheral blood mononuclear cells, taken before pregnancy. These receptors originate from a female donor with multiple sclerosis, enrolled in a pregnancy study.

V is TRBV4-2 and J is TRBJ2-1, with 10 bases identical to TRBD1. Looked up from germline, CDR1 is LGHNA and CDR2 is YNFKEQ. This CDR3 is built from 16 residues. V dropped 0 bases and J dropped 8; count of bases not matched to a gene: 7. The CDR3 here is CASSQEGTGVSHEQFF. The CDR3 DNA follows: TGTGCCAGCAGCCAAGAAGGGACAGGGGTTAGTCATGAGCAGTTCTTC.

This clone was seen more than once but under ten times. The chain recombines TRBV11-2 with TRBJ1-1; TRBD1 might be the D (5 bases). The germline V and J ends were trimmed by 5 bases and 1 base, with 14 bases remaining between them. Germline V gene data show CDR1 as SGHAT and CDR2 as FQNNGV. The CDR3 extends over 15 amino acids. CDR3: CASSLRGVGNTEAFF. The CDR3 DNA is TGTGCCAGCAGCCTCCGGGGGGTAGGGAACACTGAAGCTTTCTTT.

The chain couples TRBV11-2 to TRBJ2-7, with 13 bases aligning to TRBD2. V gave up 2 bases and J gave up 0 bases; unmatched junction bases: 7. The germline V gene has CDR1 SGHAT and CDR2 FQNNGV. This CDR3 spans 18 amino acids. CDR3 protein: CASSLPGLAGPSSYEQYF. In DNA form, the CDR3 reads TGTGCCAGCAGCTTACCGGGACTAGCGGGACCCAGCTCCTACGAGCAGTACTTC.

The rearrangement uses TRBV19 and TRBJ1-1; tentative D call: TRBD1 (5 bases). The V gene's germline CDR1 is LNHDA and CDR2 SQIVND (reference sequence). The CDR3 loop spans 13 amino acids. V was shortened by 6 bases and J by 3 bases, with 11 bases between the two germline ends. CDR3 DNA: TGTGCCAGTAGCCAATCAGGGTACACTGAAGCTTTCTTT. Translating it yields CASSQSGYTEAFF.

On this clone itself: Its ends do not fully match the called genes, so a read error is possible. V usage is TRBV7-7 and J usage is TRBJ1-1; 7 positions agree with TRBD1. Germline-derived CDR1 and CDR2 are SSHAT and FNYEAQ (reference sequence). The CDR3 has 14 amino acids. CDR3 in DNA: TGTGCTAGCAGCCGACAGGGTAGGGACACTGAAGCTTTCTTT. This encodes CASSRQGRDTEAFF.

The DNA of the CDR3 is TGTGCCAGCAGCGCCGGACAGGGCATCTGCGAGCAGTACTTC. Translating gives CASSAGQGICEQYF. The J gene is TRBJ2-7, the V gene TRBV21-1; TRBD1 is taken as the D call from the table, unchecked against the DNA. TRBV21-1 is flagged as a pseudogene. CDR3 length: 14 amino acids.

The chain links TRBV28 to TRBJ2-1; 8 nucleotides align to TRBD2. CDR1 is MDHEN and CDR2 is SYDVKM in the germline V gene. CDR3 length equals 13 residues. Germline trimming cut 5 bases from V and 8 bases from J; bases unmatched to any gene: 5. CDR3 in amino acids: CASSQRERDEQFF. The CDR3 coding sequence is TGTGCCAGCAGTCAGCGGGAGAGGGATGAGCAGTTCTTC.

The V gene is TRBV27, the J gene TRBJ2-7; 9 positions match TRBD2. Germline V gene sequence: CDR1 MNHEY, CDR2 SMNVEV (reference sequence). The V segment lost 2 bases and the J segment 4 bases; nucleotides outside the gene matches: 6. This CDR3 has 15 amino acids. The CDR3 loop reads CASSLAASGMYEQYF. The CDR3 region has the DNA TGTGCCAGCAGTTTAGCTGCTAGCGGGATGTACGAGCAGTACTTC.